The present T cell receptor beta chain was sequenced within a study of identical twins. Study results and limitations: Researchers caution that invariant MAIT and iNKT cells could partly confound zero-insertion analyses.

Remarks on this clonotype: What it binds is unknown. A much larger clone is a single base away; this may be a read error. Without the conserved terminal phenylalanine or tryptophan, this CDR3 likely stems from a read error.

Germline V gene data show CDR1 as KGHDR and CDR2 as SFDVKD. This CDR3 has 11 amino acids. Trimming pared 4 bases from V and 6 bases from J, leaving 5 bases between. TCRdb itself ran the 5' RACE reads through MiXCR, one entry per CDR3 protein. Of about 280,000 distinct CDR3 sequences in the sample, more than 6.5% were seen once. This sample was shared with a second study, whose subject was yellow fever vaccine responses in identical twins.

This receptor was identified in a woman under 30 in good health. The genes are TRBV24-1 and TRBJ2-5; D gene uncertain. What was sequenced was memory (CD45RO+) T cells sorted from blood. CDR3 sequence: CATSEGKTQYS. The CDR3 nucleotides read TGTGCCACCAGTGAGGGAAAGACCCAGTACTCC.